These T cell receptor beta chains were read from a single sample in a study of T cell responses to AZD1222 COVID-19 vaccine. Assay: immunoSEQ multiplex PCR; the TCRdb copy retains only in-frame clones and omits some. The sample carries roughly 110,000 clones, around 81% recorded once. The sequences come from peripheral blood, collected on day 0 of AZD1222 vaccination. The origin of the receptors is an adult in good health. CDR3s leave out the opening cysteine and the closing phenylalanine or tryptophan.

v_gene: TRBV6-5
j_gene: TRBJ1-5
len: 11
CDR3aa: ASSYNSNQPQH

v_gene: TRBV19
j_gene: TRBJ1-6
len: 11
CDR3aa: ASSESGFSPLH

v_gene: TRBV10-3
j_gene: TRBJ2-7
len: 12
CDR3aa: AITPRADNYEQY

v_gene: TRBV18
j_gene: TRBJ1-1
len: 12
CDR3aa: ASSPGGFNTEAF

v_gene: TRBV6-5
j_gene: TRBJ1-5
len: 12
CDR3aa: ASRRTGRNQPQH

v_gene: TRBV7-6
j_gene: TRBJ1-6
len: 12
CDR3aa: ASSLGVRNSPLH

v_gene: TRBV4-2
j_gene: TRBJ2-7
len: 12
CDR3aa: ASSQGDSYSEQY

v_gene: TRBV2
j_gene: TRBJ1-4
len: 14
CDR3aa: ASSEKYREVNEKLF

v_gene: TRBV11-2
j_gene: TRBJ2-7
len: 14
CDR3aa: ASSLDSASIGYEQY

v_gene: TRBV6-5
j_gene: TRBJ2-1
len: 13
CDR3aa: ASSYGASGNNEQF

v_gene: TRBV12-3/TRBV12-4
j_gene: TRBJ1-1
len: 11
CDR3aa: ASSPPGRLEAF

v_gene: TRBV5-1
j_gene: TRBJ2-1
len: 14
CDR3aa: ASSSLQLAGNNEQF

v_gene: TRBV19
j_gene: TRBJ1-4
len: 12
CDR3aa: ASSWDGGNEKLF

v_gene: TRBV6-5
j_gene: TRBJ2-3
len: 10
CDR3aa: ASRENADTQY

v_gene: TRBV30
j_gene: TRBJ2-1
len: 11
CDR3aa: ACDRDSRNEQF